The 27 T cell receptor beta chains given below trace back to one sample, sequenced in a study of Ad26.COV2.S vaccination and SARS-CoV-2 variants. Assay used: immunoSEQ multiplex PCR; TCRdb lists only in-frame clones, some missing. The table has roughly 410,000 clones, about four fifths seen once. Treatment noted: some 20 received Ad26.COV2.S at low or high dose, single or two shots; about five received placebo; per-sample allocation not given. Following the first vaccine or placebo injection, samples were taken on day 63. This material consisted of peripheral blood, taken in a trial of Ad26.COV2.S vaccine versus placebo. These receptors all stem from a person between 18 and 65 years old who received the Ad26.COV2.S COVID-19 vaccine or a placebo.

The chain combines TRBV3-1 (or the pseudogene TRBV3-2) with TRBJ2-3, with unresolved D. The germline gives CDR1 LGHDT, CDR2 YNNKEL (reference sequence). The CDR3 length is 15 residues. Trimming took 3 bases from V and 2 from J, leaving 12 bases between them. CDR3 coding DNA: TGTGCCAGCAGCCAGAATGTGGTAGCCACAGATACGCAGTATTTT. This codes for CASSQNVVATDTQYF.

J is TRBJ2-3 and V is TRBV21-1; TRBD2, the table's D call, was not compared with the DNA. TRBV21-1 is a documented pseudogene. The CDR3 runs 17 residues. Written as DNA, the CDR3 is TGTGCCAGCAGCACCCATGGGCGGGGAGGGAGGCGGGGTACGCAGTATTTT. Translation: CASSTHGRGGRRGTQYF.

About this clone: The same CDR3 arises from other DNA sequences in this sample as well. The V call is TRBV19, the J call TRBJ1-1; TRBD1 might be the D (5 bases). CDR1 and CDR2 from the germline V gene are LNHDA and SQIVND (reference sequence). The CDR3 runs to 13 residues. The V end was cut by 3 bases, the J end by 5 bases, with 10 bases between. In nucleotides, the CDR3 is TGTGCCAGTAGTATTGAGGGGTATACTGAAGCTTTCTTT. This sequence encodes CASSIEGYTEAFF.

V usage is TRBV11-2 and J usage is TRBJ2-1; no firm D call. The V end lost 9 bases, the J end lost 0 bases, and 12 bases lay between the germline ends. This CDR3 is 14 amino acids long. Germline V CDR1 and CDR2: SGHAT, FQNNGV. The DNA of the CDR3 is TGTGCCAGTGAGCAGAGAGACTCCTACAATGAGCAGTTCTTC. As protein: CASEQRDSYNEQFF. Supplemented by reference TRBV11-2 and TRBJ2-1, the full variable domain reads EAGVAQSPRYKIIEKRQSVAFWCNPISGHATLYWYQQILGQGPKLLIQFQNNGVVDDSQLPKDRFSAERLKGVDSTLKIQPAKLEDSAVYLCASEQRDSYNEQFFGPGTRLTVL.

The chain links TRBV3-1 (or the pseudogene TRBV3-2) to TRBJ1-2; unclear D gene. CDR3 length: 15 amino acids. Looked up from germline, CDR1 is LGHDT and CDR2 is YNNKEL (reference sequence). Trimming took off 1 base at V and 3 bases at J, with 12 bases between the two ends. CDR3 amino acids: CASSQGTPSYYGYTF. The CDR3, as DNA: TGTGCCAGCAGCCAAGGGACCCCCTCCTACTATGGCTACACCTTC.

This chain uses TRBV5-6 with TRBJ2-1; no clear D. CDR1 is SGHDT and CDR2 is YYEEEE in the germline V gene. V was pared by 0 bases and J by 5 bases, with 6 bases between. CDR3 length: 13 amino acids. The CDR3 region has the DNA TGTGCCAGCAGCTTGGCTCCAAACAATGAGCAGTTCTTC. As protein: CASSLAPNNEQFF.

V is TRBV7-8 and J is TRBJ1-2; weak D call: TRBD1 (6 bases). Looked up from germline, CDR1 is SGHVS and CDR2 is FQNEAQ. The CDR3 length is 17 residues. V lost 5 bases to trimming and J lost 0 bases, with 19 bases between them. The chain's CDR3 is CASSRQPGHSSNYGYTF. CDR3 sequence (DNA): TGTGCCAGCAGCCGTCAGCCGGGACACTCGTCTAACTATGGCTACACCTTC.

Note on this clone: At one boundary the junction diverges from the germline segment, which might be a read error. The chain is built from TRBV9 and TRBJ2-1; maybe TRBD1 (7 bases). CDR1 is SGDLS and CDR2 is YYNGEE in the germline V gene. The CDR3 is made up of 12 amino acids. CDR3 in amino acids: CASSSGGQSLIF. CDR3 sequence (DNA): TGTGCCAGCAGCTCAGGGGGGCAGAGTTTAATCTTC.

This clone appeared a single time. This chain joins TRBV12-5 and TRBJ2-5, with 13 bases identical to TRBD2. The germline CDR1 and CDR2 sequences are LGHNT and FRNRAP. V dropped 0 bases and J dropped 2; count of bases not matched to a gene: 12. The CDR3 length is 20 residues. In nucleotides, the CDR3 is TGTGCTAGTGGTTTGGTACTGGGGACTAGCGGGACTGGTGGACAAGAGACCCAGTACTTC. The encoded protein is CASGLVLGTSGTGGQETQYF.

The V call is TRBV7-2, the J call TRBJ1-2; D is ambiguous. Per germline, CDR1 SGHTA and CDR2 FQGNSA. The CDR3 length is 13 residues. V was clipped by 1 base and J by 5 bases, with 8 bases between them. The CDR3 DNA is TGTGCCAGCAGCTTAGGGCAGTCTTATGGCTACACCTTC. Its protein is CASSLGQSYGYTF.

This chain links TRBV11-3 with TRBJ2-7; D may be TRBD1 (6 bases). This CDR3 region has 15 residues. From germline, CDR1 is SGHNT and CDR2 YENEEA. The V end was cut by 1 base, the J end by 3 bases, with 13 bases between. The CDR3 protein is CASSLVRARGYEQYF. In DNA form, the CDR3 reads TGTGCCAGCAGCTTAGTACGGGCCAGGGGCTACGAGCAGTACTTC.

The rearrangement joins TRBV19 to TRBJ1-1; weak D call: TRBD1 (5 bases). Per the germline V gene, CDR1 is LNHDA and CDR2 is SQIVND (reference sequence). CDR3 size: 15 residues. V gave up 3 bases and J gave up 2 bases, with 13 bases separating them. Written as DNA, the CDR3 is TGTGCCAGTAGTATGTGGGGGGGAGGAAACACTGAAGCTTTCTTT. This translates into CASSMWGGGNTEAFF.

In its sample, this clone was seen many times. This chain uses TRBV4-2 with TRBJ2-7; maybe TRBD2 (5 bases). This CDR3 has 17 amino acids. Trimming stripped 0 bases from V and 0 bases from J, with 15 bases between. Germline lookup yields CDR1 LGHNA and CDR2 YNFKEQ. CDR3 sequence (DNA): TGTGCCAGCAGCCAAGATCCCAAGCGGACGAGCTCCTACGAGCAGTACTTC. Translation gives CASSQDPKRTSSYEQYF.

The sample holds one count of this clone. The rearrangement joins TRBV19 to TRBJ1-2; D is possibly TRBD1 (6 bases). The germline CDR1 and CDR2 sequences are LNHDA and SQIVND (reference sequence). CDR3 length: 14 amino acids. V shed 4 bases and J shed 7 bases, with 16 bases lying between them. The CDR3 here is CASSTPRGGGGYTF. CDR3 sequence (DNA): TGTGCCAGTAGTACCCCGAGAGGGGGAGGTGGCTACACCTTC.

This sequence joins TRBV11-3 and TRBJ2-7, with D uncertain. There are 13 residues in the CDR3. Looked up from germline, CDR1 is SGHNT and CDR2 is YENEEA. V lost 0 bases to trimming and J lost 6 bases, with 9 bases between them. This chain's CDR3 is CASSLESWGEQYF. CDR3 sequence (DNA): TGTGCCAGCAGCTTAGAAAGCTGGGGCGAGCAGTACTTC.

Only one count was recorded for this clone. The rearrangement joins TRBV3-1 (or the pseudogene TRBV3-2) to TRBJ1-2, with a possible D match to TRBD1 (5 bases). Germline V gene data show CDR1 as LGHDT and CDR2 as YNNKEL (reference sequence). The CDR3 loop spans 14 amino acids. The germline V and J ends were trimmed by 5 bases and 1 base, with 11 bases remaining between them. The CDR3 DNA sequence: TGTGCCAGCAGCTACGGTAGGGGTAACTATGGCTACACCTTC. Its protein product is CASSYGRGNYGYTF.

With regard to this clone: The sample holds other DNA sequences that translate to the same CDR3. The genes are TRBV6-5 and TRBJ1-5; TRBD1 matches at 7 bases. This CDR3 has 15 amino acids. From germline, CDR1 is MNHEY and CDR2 SVGAGI. The V gene end was trimmed by 5 bases and the J gene end by 0 bases; junction bases not matched to a gene: 4. The CDR3: CASSPTGYSNQPQHF. CDR3 nucleotide sequence: TGTGCCAGCAGTCCGACAGGGTATAGCAATCAGCCCCAGCATTTT.

The rearrangement joins TRBV10-3 to TRBJ1-1; no clear D gene. The germline CDR1 and CDR2 sequences are ENHRY and SYGVKD. Trimming pared 4 bases from V and 1 base from J, leaving 7 bases between. The CDR3 has 13 amino acids. CDR3 residues: CAISAKANTEAFF. DNA of the CDR3: TGTGCCATCAGTGCCAAGGCGAACACTGAAGCTTTCTTT.

The chain uses TRBV19 and TRBJ1-5; TRBD1 is a possible D gene (5 bases). Germline-derived CDR1 and CDR2 are LNHDA and SQIVND (reference sequence). This CDR3 is 15 amino acids long. V shed 3 bases and J shed 1 base, with 10 bases lying between them. CDR3 sequence (DNA): TGTGCCAGTAGTATTCGCAGGGTGAGCAATCAGCCCCAGCATTTT. As protein: CASSIRRVSNQPQHF.

About this clone: The sample carries other DNA sequences with the same CDR3. CDR3 protein: CASSLRDTQYF. The CDR3 coding sequence is TGTGCCAGCAGCCTTCGAGATACGCAGTATTTT. The chain joins TRBV7-6 to TRBJ2-3; D not resolved. There are 11 residues in the CDR3. V lost 5 bases, J lost 5 bases, and 5 bases lay in between. Germline values: CDR1 SGHVS, CDR2 FNYEAQ.

The table lists this clone with a count of one. This chain uses TRBV27 with TRBJ2-6, with D perhaps being TRBD1 or TRBD2 (6 bases each). The V and J ends lost 1 base and 0 bases respectively, with 13 bases between them. Germline loops: CDR1 MNHEY, CDR2 SMNVEV (reference sequence). CDR3 size: 18 residues. CDR3 sequence (DNA): TGTGCCAGCAGTTTATTAGGGGGAGGTCGCTCTGGGGCCAACGTCCTGACTTTC. Its protein product is CASSLLGGGRSGANVLTF.

The rearrangement uses TRBV7-2 and TRBJ1-3; D might be TRBD1 (5 bases). The CDR3 loop spans 14 amino acids. Germline CDR1 and CDR2: SGHTA and FQGNSA. V was pared by 6 bases and J by 8 bases, with 17 bases between. CDR3 loop: CASRRLGGVDTIYF. The CDR3, as DNA: TGTGCCAGCAGGCGCCTCGGGGGTGTTGACACCATATATTTT. Supplemented by reference TRBV7-2 and TRBJ1-3, the full variable domain reads GAGVSQSPSNKVTEKGKDVELRCDPISGHTALYWYRQSLGQGLEFLIYFQGNSAPDKSGLPSDRFSAERTGGSVSTLTIQRTQQEDSAVYLCASRRLGGVDTIYFGEGSWLTVV.

The chain couples TRBV4-3 to TRBJ2-7; D may be TRBD1 or TRBD2 (5 bases each). Germline V CDR1 and CDR2: LGHNA, YSLEER. CDR3 size: 17 residues. V was cut by 0 bases and J by 4 bases, with 19 bases left in between. CDR3 DNA sequence: TGCGCCAGCAGCCAAGATGGGTCGGGGACCCGGGAATACGAGCAGTACTTC. Translating gives CASSQDGSGTREYEQYF.

The chain's CDR3 is CASRPQDSSYNEQFF. Written as DNA, the CDR3 is TGTGCCAGCAGACCCCAGGACAGCTCCTACAATGAGCAGTTCTTC. The rearrangement links TRBV28 to TRBJ2-1, with a possible D match to TRBD1 (6 bases). The germline V gene has CDR1 MDHEN and CDR2 SYDVKM. Trimming cost V 6 bases and J 0 bases, with 12 bases left between them. The CDR3 is 15 amino acids.

The V and J genes are TRBV18 and TRBJ2-1; possible D gene TRBD1, 5 bases. Germline-derived CDR1 and CDR2 are KGHSH and LQKENI. V was clipped by 6 bases and J by 0 bases, with 12 bases between them. This CDR3 region has 15 residues. The CDR3 region has the DNA TGTGCCAGCTCGCGTCTGCAGGGCTCCTACAATGAGCAGTTCTTC. The encoded protein is CASSRLQGSYNEQFF. The whole variable domain, filled in from reference TRBV18 and TRBJ2-1, reads NAGVMQNPRHLVRRRGQEARLRCSPMKGHSHVYWYRQLPEEGLKFMVYLQKENIIDESGMPKERFSAEFPKEGPSILRIQQVVRGDSAAYFCASSRLQGSYNEQFFGPGTRLTVL.

This chain connects TRBV4-1 to TRBJ1-6, with D possibly TRBD1 on 5 matching bases. Germline values: CDR1 MGHRA, CDR2 YSYEKL. The CDR3 has 16 residues. V was clipped by 5 bases and J by 7 bases, with 18 bases between them. The CDR3 protein is CASSSREQGANSPLHF. Here the CDR3 DNA reads TGCGCCAGCAGCTCCCGAGAACAAGGGGCAAATTCACCCCTCCACTTT.

The chain recombines TRBV6-5 with TRBJ1-5, with 9 positions matching TRBD1. Germline CDR1 and CDR2: MNHEY and SVGAGI. The CDR3 runs 15 residues. V shed 6 bases, J shed 3 bases, and the junction held 6 bases outside the gene matches. The CDR3 nucleotides are TGTGCCAGCAGCCCCGGGACAGGGCTCAATCAGCCCCAGCATTTT. Its protein product is CASSPGTGLNQPQHF.